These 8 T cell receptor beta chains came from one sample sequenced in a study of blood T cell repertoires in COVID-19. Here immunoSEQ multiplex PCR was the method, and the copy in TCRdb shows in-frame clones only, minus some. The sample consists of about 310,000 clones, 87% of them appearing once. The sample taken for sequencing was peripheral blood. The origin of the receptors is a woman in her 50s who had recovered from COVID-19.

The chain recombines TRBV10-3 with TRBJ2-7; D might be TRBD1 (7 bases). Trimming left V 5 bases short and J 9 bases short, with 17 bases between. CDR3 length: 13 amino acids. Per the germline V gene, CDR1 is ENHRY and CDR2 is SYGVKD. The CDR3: CAISTGEAGGQYF. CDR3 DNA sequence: TGTGCCATCAGTACAGGGGAGGCGGGTGGGCAGTACTTC.

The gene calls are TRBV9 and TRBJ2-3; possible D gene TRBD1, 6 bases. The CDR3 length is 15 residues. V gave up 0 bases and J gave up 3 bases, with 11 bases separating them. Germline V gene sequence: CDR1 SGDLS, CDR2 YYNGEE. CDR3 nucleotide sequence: TGTGCCAGCAGCGTAGGGAACAGGGATACAGATACGCAGTATTTT. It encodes CASSVGNRDTDTQYF.

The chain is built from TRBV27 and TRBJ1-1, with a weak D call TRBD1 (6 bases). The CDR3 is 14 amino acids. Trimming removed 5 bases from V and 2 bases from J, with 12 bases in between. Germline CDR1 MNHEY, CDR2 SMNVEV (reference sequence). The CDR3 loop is CASSILGANTEAFF. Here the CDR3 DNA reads TGTGCCAGCAGTATCCTGGGGGCCAACACTGAAGCTTTCTTT.

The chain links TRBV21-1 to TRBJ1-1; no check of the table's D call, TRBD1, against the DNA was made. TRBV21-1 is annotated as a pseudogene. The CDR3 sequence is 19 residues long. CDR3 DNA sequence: TGTGCCAGCAGCAAAGTGGACAGGGTGCAAGCGAAGGGGAACACTGAAGCTTTCTTT. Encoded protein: CASSKVDRVQAKGNTEAFF.

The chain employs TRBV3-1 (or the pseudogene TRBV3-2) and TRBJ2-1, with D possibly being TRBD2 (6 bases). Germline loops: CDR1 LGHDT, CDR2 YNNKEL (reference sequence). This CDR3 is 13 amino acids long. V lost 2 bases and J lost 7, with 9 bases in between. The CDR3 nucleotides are TGTGCCAGCAGCCAATCTCGGGAGAATGAGCAGTTCTTC. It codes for CASSQSRENEQFF.

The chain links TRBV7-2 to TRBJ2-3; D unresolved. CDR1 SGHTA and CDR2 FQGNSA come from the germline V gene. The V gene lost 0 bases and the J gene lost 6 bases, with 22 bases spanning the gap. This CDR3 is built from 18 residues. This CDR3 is CASSLAQISQLRSDTQYF. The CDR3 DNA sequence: TGTGCCAGCAGCTTAGCGCAGATTAGCCAGCTGCGGTCGGATACGCAGTATTTT.

The chain's CDR3 is CASSLKRRERDVSGYTF. DNA of the CDR3: TGTGCCAGCAGCTTAAAAAGGCGGGAAAGGGACGTGTCGGGCTACACCTTC. The V call is TRBV13, the J call TRBJ1-2, with D possibly being TRBD1 (5 bases). CDR1 is PRHDT and CDR2 is FYEKMQ in the germline V gene (reference sequence). The CDR3 runs to 17 residues. V lost 2 bases, J lost 8 bases, and 24 bases lay in between.

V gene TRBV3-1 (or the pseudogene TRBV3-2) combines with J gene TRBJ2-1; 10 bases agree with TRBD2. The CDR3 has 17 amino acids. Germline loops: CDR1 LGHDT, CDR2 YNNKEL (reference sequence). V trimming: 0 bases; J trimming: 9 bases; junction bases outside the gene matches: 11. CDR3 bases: TGTGCCAGCAGCCAAGATCGGGCCAGCGGGAGGGTCGCTGAGCAGTTCTTC. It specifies CASSQDRASGRVAEQFF.